This TCR beta chain was sequenced for a study of cytomegalovirus exposure and HLA in healthy donors. For the study at large: Prior work identified 120 million or so unique TCR beta sequences in about 179 million T cells. Overall study results and limits: Donor immune exposure was known only as CMV serostatus.

In its sample, this clone was seen a few times. Its antigen is unidentified. This CDR3 region has 14 residues. CDR1 is SGHTA, CDR2 FQGNSA, per germline. V was clipped by 0 bases and J by 9 bases; unmatched bases: 3. Primers included in the PCR were 60 Vbeta and 13 Jbeta primers. The data were produced by immunoSEQ multiplex PCR, yet TCRdb's version contains in-frame clones alone and is incomplete. The data contain 130,000 or so clones, approximately 82% of them seen just once; the ten biggest clones take up approximately 1.9%. This chain links TRBV7-2 with TRBJ2-1, with 9 bases matching TRBD2. The sequence was obtained from a woman aged 35 to 49 in good health and CMV-seronegative. The sequenced sample was PBMCs. Here the CDR3 reads CASSLAGLAREQFF. In DNA form, the CDR3 reads TGTGCCAGCAGCTTAGCGGGACTAGCTCGTGAGCAGTTCTTC.